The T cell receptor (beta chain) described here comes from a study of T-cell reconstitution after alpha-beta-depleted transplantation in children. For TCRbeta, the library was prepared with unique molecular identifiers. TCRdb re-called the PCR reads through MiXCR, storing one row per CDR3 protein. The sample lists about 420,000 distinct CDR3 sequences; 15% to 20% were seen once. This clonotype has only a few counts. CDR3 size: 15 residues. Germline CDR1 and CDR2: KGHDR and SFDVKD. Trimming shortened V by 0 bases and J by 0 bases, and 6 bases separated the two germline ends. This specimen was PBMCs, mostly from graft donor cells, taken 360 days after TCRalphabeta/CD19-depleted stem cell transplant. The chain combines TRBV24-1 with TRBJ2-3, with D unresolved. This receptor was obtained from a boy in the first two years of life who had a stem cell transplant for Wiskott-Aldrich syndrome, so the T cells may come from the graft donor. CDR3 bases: TGTGCCACCAGTGATTTGGGGAATAGCACAGATACGCAGTATTTT. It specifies CATSDLGNSTDTQYF.